The T cell receptor (beta chain) described here comes from a study of T cell repertoires in cytomegalovirus infection (dated by TCRdb to the late 2010s). Broadly, across the study: The peptide stimulations were aimed at well-studied HLA-B-restricted epitopes as well as recently identified HLA-C-restricted CMV epitopes, whose presentation resists viral immunomodulation. Donor HLA type was relevant to the analysis, because carriage of CMV infection together with the matching HLA type was indicated by public TCR beta signatures. The paper as a whole reports these results and caveats: Carriers of CMV infection plus the relevant HLA type were discriminated by the cumulative frequency of public TCR beta family members in the study cohort and in an independent roughly 370-donor cohort. In the ex vivo response, HLA-C-restricted CMV-specific TCR beta clonotypes were dominant, and in two of eight donors the single most frequent clonotype came from this HLA-C-restricted group.

The CDR1 and CDR2 encoded by the germline V gene are SGDLS and YYNGEE. Including the terminal cysteine and phenylalanine, the CDR3 comprises 13 residues. The only DNA kept is the CDR3, 39 bases in frame from the first base. V and J lose 2 bases and 5 bases, and a span of 10 bases separates them. Sequencer: Illumina HiSeq 1500. TCRdb reanalyzed the raw reads on its own, using fastp at Q25 for trimming and MiXCR for clone calling, and kept in-frame beta chains. Each entry merges the rows of one CDR3 protein and shows their most common DNA and genes. This sample holds 200,000 to 250,000 distinct CDR3 sequences; about 38% were observed only once. Clones ranked in the top ten supply approximately 59% of the sample. Details on this clonotype: The target of this receptor is not known. There are no base qualities to consult, and no much larger clone falls within one base.

In light of the paper, this sample's treatment or condition label describes: in vitro stimulation with specific CMV peptide epitopes to enrich CMV-specific T cells. This TCR derives from a human donor in good health (CMV status not recorded). Some clones in this sample may be carry-over from other donors' samples. This material consisted of CD8+ T cells from cultured PBMCs, taken from culture after CMV antigen stimulation. The rearranged chain carries TRBV9 and TRBJ1-1; the D gene is unclear. The nucleotide sequence reads TGTGCCAGCAGCGTGGGCGGGGAAACTGAAGCTTTCTTT. Its translation reads: CASSVGGETEAFF. With the portions outside the CDR3 filled from the reference TRBV9 and TRBJ1-1 genes, the complete variable region becomes DSGVTQTPKHLITATGQRVTLRCSPRSGDLSVYWYQQSLDQGLQFLIQYYNGEERAKGNILERFSAQQFPDLHSELNLSSLELGDSALYFCASSVGGETEAFFGQGTRLTVV.